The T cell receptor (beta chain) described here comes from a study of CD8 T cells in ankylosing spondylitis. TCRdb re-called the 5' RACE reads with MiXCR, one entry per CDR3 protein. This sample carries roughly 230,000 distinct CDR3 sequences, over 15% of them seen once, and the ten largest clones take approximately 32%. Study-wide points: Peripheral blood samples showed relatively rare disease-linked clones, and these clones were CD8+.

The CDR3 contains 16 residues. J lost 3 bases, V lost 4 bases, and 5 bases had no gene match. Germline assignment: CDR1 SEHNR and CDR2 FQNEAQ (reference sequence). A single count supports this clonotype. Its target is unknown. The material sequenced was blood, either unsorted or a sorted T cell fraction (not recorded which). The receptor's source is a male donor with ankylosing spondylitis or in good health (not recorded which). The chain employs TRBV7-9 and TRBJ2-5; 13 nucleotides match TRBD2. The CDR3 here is CASSSGLAGAEETQYF. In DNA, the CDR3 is TGTGCCAGCAGCTCCGGACTAGCGGGAGCAGAAGAGACCCAGTACTTC.